These 8 T cell receptor beta chains originate from one sample sequenced in a study of metastatic and nonmetastatic thyroid tumors. TCRdb redid the clone calls on the PCR reads using MiXCR. This table holds 4,000 to 5,000 clones, approximately 28% found once. Before thyroid surgery, none of the patients had received any treatment. The sample consisted of adjacent normal tissue. The origin of the receptors is a female donor with papillary thyroid cancer or a benign thyroid nodule (not recorded which). Some clones in this sample may be carry-over from other donors' samples.

This chain uses TRBV7-8 with TRBJ2-1; no definite D call. V was trimmed by 0 bases and J by 8 bases, leaving 14 bases between them. The CDR3 runs to 15 residues. Germline CDR1 SGHVS, CDR2 FQNEAQ. For the CDR3, the DNA is TGTGCCAGCAGCTTAGCGCGGCAAGTCTTGGATGAGCAGTTCTTC. It translates to CASSLARQVLDEQFF.

This sequence joins TRBV6-1 and TRBJ2-2; no clear D. This CDR3 contains 13 residues. CDR1 is MNHNS, CDR2 SASEGT, per germline. The V and J ends lost 9 bases and 0 bases respectively, with 8 bases between them. Here the CDR3 reads CASSKTNTGELFF. As DNA, the CDR3 is TGTGCCAGTAGTAAAACGAACACCGGGGAGCTGTTTTTT.

This clone has ten or more counts. This may stem from a read error, because a much larger clone lies one nucleotide away. This chain joins TRBV6-4 and TRBJ1-5; D is perhaps TRBD1 (6 bases). The CDR3 contains 15 residues. Germline V gene sequence: CDR1 MRHNA, CDR2 SNTAGT. Trimming removed 7 bases at V and 2 bases at J, with 15 bases between. DNA of the CDR3: TGTGCCAGCACCCGGGGGGGCGGGGGCAATCAGCCCCAGCATTTT. As protein: CASTRGGGGNQPQHF.

The rearrangement uses TRBV10-2 and TRBJ1-4, with a tentative D call TRBD1 (6 bases). The germline V gene encodes CDR1 WSHSY and CDR2 SAAADI. V was shortened by 0 bases and J by 8 bases, with 13 bases between the two germline ends. The CDR3 runs to 15 residues. In DNA form, the CDR3 reads TGCGCCAGCAGTGAGTCGGAAGGGGGTTGGGAAAAACTGTTTTTT. This encodes CASSESEGGWEKLFF.

On this clone itself: A junction end diverges from the germline sequence, so it may reflect a read error. The chain joins TRBV27 to TRBJ1-1; D might be TRBD1 (6 bases). The CDR3 totals 16 residues. Germline V gene sequence: CDR1 MNHEY, CDR2 SMNVEV (reference sequence). CDR3 nucleotide sequence: TGTGCAAGCAGGGGAAAAGGAGGCGGGATGAACACTGAAGCTTTCTTT. Its protein is CASRGKGGGMNTEAFF.

V and J are TRBV2 and TRBJ2-4; TRBD1 agrees at 7 bases. Germline CDR1 and CDR2: SNHLY and FYNNEI. V lost 0 bases and J lost 0; bases outside the gene matches: 11. The CDR3 has 19 amino acids. The CDR3 coding sequence is TGTGCCAGCAGTGAAGCTTGGGCAGGGGGACCTATAGCCAAAAACATTCAGTACTTC. Translated: CASSEAWAGGPIAKNIQYF.

This chain uses TRBV6-1 with TRBJ2-5; D gene unclear. In germline, CDR1 is MNHNS, CDR2 SASEGT. Trimming removed 2 bases at V and 4 bases at J, with 17 bases between. The CDR3 spans 16 residues. CDR3 nucleotides: TGTGCCAGCAGTGAATCCTACCTGGCCAACCGAGAGACCCAGTACTTC. Translated: CASSESYLANRETQYF.

The gene calls are TRBV6-1 and TRBJ1-5, with a tentative D call TRBD1 (6 bases). With 11 bases removed from V and 3 bases from J, the gap between germline ends came to 23 bases. The CDR3 is 16 residues long. Germline V CDR1 and CDR2: MNHNS, SASEGT. Here the CDR3 DNA reads TGTGCCGGCGCAATAGGGGGGGGGGTCGTCAATCAGCCCCAGCATTTT. It yields the protein CAGAIGGGVVNQPQHF.